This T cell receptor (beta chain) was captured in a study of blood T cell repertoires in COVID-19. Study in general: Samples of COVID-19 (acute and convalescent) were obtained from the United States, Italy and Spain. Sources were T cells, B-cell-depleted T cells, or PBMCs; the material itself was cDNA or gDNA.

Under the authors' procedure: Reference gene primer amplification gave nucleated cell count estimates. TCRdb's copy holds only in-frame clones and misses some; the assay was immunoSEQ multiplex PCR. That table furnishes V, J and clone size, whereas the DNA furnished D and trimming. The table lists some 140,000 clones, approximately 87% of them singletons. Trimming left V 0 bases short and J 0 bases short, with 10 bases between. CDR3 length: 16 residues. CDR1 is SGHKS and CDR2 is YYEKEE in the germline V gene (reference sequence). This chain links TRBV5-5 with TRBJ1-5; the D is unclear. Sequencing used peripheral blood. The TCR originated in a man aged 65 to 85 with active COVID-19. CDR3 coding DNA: TGTGCCAGCAGCTTGGGTAGGGAGCATAGCAATCAGCCCCAGCATTTT. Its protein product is CASSLGREHSNQPQHF.